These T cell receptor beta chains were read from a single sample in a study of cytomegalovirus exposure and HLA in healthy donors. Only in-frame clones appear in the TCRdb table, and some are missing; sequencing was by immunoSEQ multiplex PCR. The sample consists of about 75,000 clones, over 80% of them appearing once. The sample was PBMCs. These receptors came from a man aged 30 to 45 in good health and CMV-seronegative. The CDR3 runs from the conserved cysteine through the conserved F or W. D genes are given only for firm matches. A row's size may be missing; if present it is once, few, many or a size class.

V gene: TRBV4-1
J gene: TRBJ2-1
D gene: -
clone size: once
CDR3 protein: CASSLQENEQFF
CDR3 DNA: TGCGCCAGCAGCCTACAGGAGAATGAGCAGTTCTTC

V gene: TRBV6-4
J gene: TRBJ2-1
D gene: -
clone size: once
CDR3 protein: CASSDTGQDYNEQFF
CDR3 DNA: TGTGCCAGCAGTGACACGGGACAAGACTACAATGAGCAGTTCTTC

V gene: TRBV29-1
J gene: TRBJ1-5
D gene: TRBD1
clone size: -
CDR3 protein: CSVITGGKDFNQPQHF
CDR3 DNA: TGCAGCGTGATAACAGGGGGCAAGGATTTCAATCAGCCCCAGCATTTT

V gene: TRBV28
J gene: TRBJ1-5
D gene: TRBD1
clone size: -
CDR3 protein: CASSPRRTGNNQPQHF
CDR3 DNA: TGTGCCAGCAGCCCGAGACGGACAGGTAATAATCAGCCCCAGCATTTT

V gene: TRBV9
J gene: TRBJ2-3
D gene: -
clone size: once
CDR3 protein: CASSVASMSTDTQYF
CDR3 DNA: TGTGCCAGCAGCGTAGCCTCTATGAGCACAGATACGCAGTATTTT

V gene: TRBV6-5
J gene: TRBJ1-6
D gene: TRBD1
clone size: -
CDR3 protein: CASSTTGTANSPLHF
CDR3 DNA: TGTGCCAGCAGCACTACCGGGACAGCTAATTCACCCCTCCACTTT

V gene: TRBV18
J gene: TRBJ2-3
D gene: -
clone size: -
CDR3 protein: CASSPEGSTDTQYF
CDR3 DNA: TGTGCCAGCTCACCAGAGGGAAGCACAGATACGCAGTATTTT

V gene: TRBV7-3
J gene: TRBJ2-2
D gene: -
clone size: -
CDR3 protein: CASSPAVSGELFF
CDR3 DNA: TGTGCCAGCAGCCCGGCGGTTTCGGGGGAGCTGTTTTTT

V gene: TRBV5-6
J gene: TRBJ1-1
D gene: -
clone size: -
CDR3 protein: CASSFGREVIGAFF
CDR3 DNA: TGTGCCAGCAGCTTCGGCAGGGAAGTCATCGGAGCTTTCTTT

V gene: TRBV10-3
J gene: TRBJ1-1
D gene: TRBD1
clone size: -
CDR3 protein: CAIRDRGFGSFEHSEAFF
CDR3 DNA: TGTGCCATCAGGGACAGGGGTTTCGGGTCTTTCGAACACTCTGAAGCTTTCTTT

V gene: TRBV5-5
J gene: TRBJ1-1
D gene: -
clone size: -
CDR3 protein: CASSLNTGNFQAFF
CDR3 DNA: TGTGCCAGCAGCTTGAACACAGGCAACTTTCAAGCTTTCTTT

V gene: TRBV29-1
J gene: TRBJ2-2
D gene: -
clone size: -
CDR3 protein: CSVVFSSNTGELFF
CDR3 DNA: TGCAGCGTTGTTTTTAGTTCGAACACCGGGGAGCTGTTTTTT

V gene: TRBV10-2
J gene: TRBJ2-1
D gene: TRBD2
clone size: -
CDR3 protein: CASRTSGEPYNEQFF
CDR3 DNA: TGCGCCAGCAGGACTAGCGGGGAGCCCTACAATGAGCAGTTCTTC

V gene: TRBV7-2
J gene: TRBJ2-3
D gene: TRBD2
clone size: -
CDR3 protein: CASSAGLAGGEDTQYF
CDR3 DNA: TGTGCCAGCAGCGCTGGACTAGCGGGAGGGGAAGATACGCAGTATTTT

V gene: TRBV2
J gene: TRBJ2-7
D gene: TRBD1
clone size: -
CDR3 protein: CASSSGTGKYYEQYF
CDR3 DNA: TGTGCCAGCAGCTCCGGGACAGGGAAATATTACGAGCAGTACTTC

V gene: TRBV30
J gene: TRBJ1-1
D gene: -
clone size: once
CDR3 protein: CAWSDRKTGTPEAFF
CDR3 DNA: TGTGCCTGGAGCGACCGAAAAACAGGGACCCCTGAAGCTTTCTTT

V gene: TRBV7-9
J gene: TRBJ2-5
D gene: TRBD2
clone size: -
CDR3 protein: CASSIGLGAGGPIGETQYF
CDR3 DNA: TGTGCCAGCAGCATCGGACTAGGAGCGGGAGGGCCAATAGGGGAGACCCAGTACTTC